This T cell receptor beta chain originates from a study of T cell responses to AZD1222 COVID-19 vaccine. At the level of the study: Pooled in the analysis were second doses at about 4 or about 12 weeks.

Only in-frame clones appear in the TCRdb table, and some are missing; sequencing was by immunoSEQ multiplex PCR. The sample lists approximately 110,000 clones; roughly 91% were seen once. Findings and caveats of the study: Vaccination with two AZD1222 doses was followed by a rise in Spike-specific TCR breadth and depth. White British ancestry dominated among donors, who included more females, and clonal diversity was possibly underestimated.

This clone appeared a single time. Its antigen is currently unknown. Sequencing was performed on peripheral blood, taken on day 0 of AZD1222 vaccination. The source of this sequence is an adult in good health.

In DNA, the CDR3 is TGTGCCTGGAGTTGGGGGAGCAATGAAAAACTGTTTTTT. This codes for CAWSWGSNEKLFF. The chain links TRBV30 to TRBJ1-4, with TRBD1 as a possible D gene (5 bases). The CDR3 sequence is 13 residues long. Germline-derived CDR1 and CDR2 are GTSNPN and SVGIG (reference sequence). V was cut by 2 bases and J by 5 bases, with 9 bases left in between.